This TCR beta chain was sequenced during a study of blood T cell repertoires in COVID-19. Study-wide context: T cells, B-cell-depleted T cells, or PBMCs provided the cDNA or gDNA that served as material.

Germline CDR1 and CDR2: LNHDA and SQIVND (reference sequence). This CDR3 comprises 16 residues. V was clipped by 2 bases and J by 4 bases; unmatched bases: 7. As processed by the authors: The authors estimated nucleated cell counts from reference gene primer amplification. The method was immunoSEQ multiplex PCR; TCRdb's version includes in-frame clones alone and lacks a portion of them. V and J calls and clone size are those listed in that table; D and trimming were worked out from the DNA. Altogether 84,000 or so clones are present, around 88% being singletons, with the ten largest covering approximately 5.9%.

The TCR was taken from a man in his sixties with acute or convalescent COVID-19. This chain joins TRBV19 and TRBJ1-5; 8 nucleotides line up with TRBD1. Specimen: peripheral blood. The CDR3 here is CASSIRGTGRNQPQHF. DNA of the CDR3: TGTGCCAGTAGTATACGGGGGACAGGACGGAATCAGCCCCAGCATTTT.